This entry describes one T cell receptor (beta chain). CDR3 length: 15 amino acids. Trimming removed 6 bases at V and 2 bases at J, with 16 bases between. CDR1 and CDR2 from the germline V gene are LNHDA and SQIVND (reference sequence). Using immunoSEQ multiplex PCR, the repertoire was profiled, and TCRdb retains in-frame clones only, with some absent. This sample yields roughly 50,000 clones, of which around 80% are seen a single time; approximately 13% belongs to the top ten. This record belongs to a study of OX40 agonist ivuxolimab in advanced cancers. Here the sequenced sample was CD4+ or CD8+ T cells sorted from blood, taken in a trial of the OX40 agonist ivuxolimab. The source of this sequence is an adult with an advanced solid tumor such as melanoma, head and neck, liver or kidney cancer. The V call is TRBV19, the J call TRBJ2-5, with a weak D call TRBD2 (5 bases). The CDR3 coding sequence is TGTGCCAGTAGCACTACTCGGTGGACTCAAGAGACCCAGTACTTC. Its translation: CASSTTRWTQETQYF.